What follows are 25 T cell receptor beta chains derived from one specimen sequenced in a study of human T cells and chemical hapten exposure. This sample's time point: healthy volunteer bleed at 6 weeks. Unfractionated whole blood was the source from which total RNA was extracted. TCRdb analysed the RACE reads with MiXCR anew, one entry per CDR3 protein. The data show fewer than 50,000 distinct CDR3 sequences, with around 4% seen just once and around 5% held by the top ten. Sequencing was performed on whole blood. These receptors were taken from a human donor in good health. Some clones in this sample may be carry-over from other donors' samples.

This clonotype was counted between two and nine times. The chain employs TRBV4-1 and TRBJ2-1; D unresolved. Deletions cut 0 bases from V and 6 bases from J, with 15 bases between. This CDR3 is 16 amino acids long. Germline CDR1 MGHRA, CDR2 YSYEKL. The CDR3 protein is CASSQETARRTNEQFF. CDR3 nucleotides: TGCGCCAGCAGCCAAGAAACGGCCCGTCGAACCAATGAGCAGTTCTTC.

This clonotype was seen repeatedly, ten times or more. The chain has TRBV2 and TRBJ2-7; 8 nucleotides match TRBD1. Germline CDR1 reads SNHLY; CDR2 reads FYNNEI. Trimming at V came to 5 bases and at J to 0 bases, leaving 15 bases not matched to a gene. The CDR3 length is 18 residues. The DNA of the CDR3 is TGTGCCAGCAGTCCCCGGAGGGCCAGGGGGCATTTCTCCTACGAGCAGTACTTC. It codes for CASSPRRARGHFSYEQYF.

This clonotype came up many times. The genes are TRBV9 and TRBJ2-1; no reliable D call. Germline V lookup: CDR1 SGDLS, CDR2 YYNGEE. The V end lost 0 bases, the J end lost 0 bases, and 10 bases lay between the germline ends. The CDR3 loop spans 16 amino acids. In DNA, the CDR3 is TGTGCCAGCAGCGTAGGGGCGGTAAGCTCCTACAATGAGCAGTTCTTC. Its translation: CASSVGAVSSYNEQFF. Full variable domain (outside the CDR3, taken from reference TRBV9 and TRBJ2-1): DSGVTQTPKHLITATGQRVTLRCSPRSGDLSVYWYQQSLDQGLQFLIQYYNGEERAKGNILERFSAQQFPDLHSELNLSSLELGDSALYFCASSVGAVSSYNEQFFGPGTRLTVL.

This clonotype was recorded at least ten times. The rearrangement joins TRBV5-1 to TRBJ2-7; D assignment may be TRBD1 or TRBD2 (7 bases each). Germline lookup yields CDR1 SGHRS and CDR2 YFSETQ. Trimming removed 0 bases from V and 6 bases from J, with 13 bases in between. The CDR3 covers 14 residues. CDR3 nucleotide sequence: TGCGCCAGCAGCTTGGCGCCCAGGGGGGGCGAGCAGTACTTC. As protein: CASSLAPRGGEQYF.

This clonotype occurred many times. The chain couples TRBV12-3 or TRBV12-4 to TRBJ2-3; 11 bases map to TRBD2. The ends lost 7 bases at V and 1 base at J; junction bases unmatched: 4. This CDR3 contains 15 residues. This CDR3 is CASTLAGGGTDTQYF. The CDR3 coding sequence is TGTGCCAGCACCCTAGCGGGAGGAGGCACAGATACGCAGTATTTT.

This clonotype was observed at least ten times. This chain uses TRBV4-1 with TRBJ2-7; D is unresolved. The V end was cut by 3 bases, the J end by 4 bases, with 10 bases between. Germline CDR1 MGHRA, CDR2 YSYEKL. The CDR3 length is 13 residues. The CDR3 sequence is CASSHAQDYEQYF. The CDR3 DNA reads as TGCGCCAGCAGCCATGCGCAGGATTACGAGCAGTACTTC.

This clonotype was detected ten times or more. CDR3 coding DNA: TGCAGTGCTTTGACTAGCGGGGACCTCAGGGCCCAGTACTTC. Residues: CSALTSGDLRAQYF. V is TRBV20-1 and J is TRBJ2-5; 11 positions agree with TRBD2. The germline gives CDR1 DFQATT, CDR2 SNEGSKA (reference sequence). The CDR3 runs 14 residues. V shed 5 bases, J shed 9 bases, and the junction held 11 bases outside the gene matches.

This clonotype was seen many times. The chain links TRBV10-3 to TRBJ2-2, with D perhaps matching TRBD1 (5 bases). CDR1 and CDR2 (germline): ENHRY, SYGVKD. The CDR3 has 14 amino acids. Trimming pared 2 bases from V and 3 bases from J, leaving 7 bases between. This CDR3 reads CAISETGDTGELFF. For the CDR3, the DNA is TGTGCCATCAGTGAGACAGGAGACACCGGGGAGCTGTTTTTT.

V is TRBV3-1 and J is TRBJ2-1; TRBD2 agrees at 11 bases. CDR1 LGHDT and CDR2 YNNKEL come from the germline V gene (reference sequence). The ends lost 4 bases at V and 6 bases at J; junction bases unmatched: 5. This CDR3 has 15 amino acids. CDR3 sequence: CASSRSGREFNEQFF. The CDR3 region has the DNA TGTGCCAGCAGCCGTAGCGGGAGGGAGTTCAATGAGCAGTTCTTC.

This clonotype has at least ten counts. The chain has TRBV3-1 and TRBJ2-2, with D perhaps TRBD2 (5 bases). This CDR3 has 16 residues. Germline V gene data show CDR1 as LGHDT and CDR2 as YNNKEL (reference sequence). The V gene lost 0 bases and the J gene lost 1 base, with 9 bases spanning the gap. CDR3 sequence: CASSQDETKNTGELFF. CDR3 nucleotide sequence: TGTGCCAGCAGCCAAGACGAGACTAAGAACACCGGGGAGCTGTTTTTT.

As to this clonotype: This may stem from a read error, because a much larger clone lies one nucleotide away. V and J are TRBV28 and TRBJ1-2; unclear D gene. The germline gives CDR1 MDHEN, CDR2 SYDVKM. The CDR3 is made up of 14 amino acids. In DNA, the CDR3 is TGTGCCAGCACCCAGGTCCCGCCTAACTATGGCTACATCTTC. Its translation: CASTQVPPNYGYIF.

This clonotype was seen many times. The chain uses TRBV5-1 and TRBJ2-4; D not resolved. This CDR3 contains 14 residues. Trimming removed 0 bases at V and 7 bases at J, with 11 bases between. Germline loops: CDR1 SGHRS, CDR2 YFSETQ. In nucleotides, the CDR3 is TGCGCCAGCAGCTTGGGGGCTAGTGCGAACATTCAGTACTTC. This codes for CASSLGASANIQYF. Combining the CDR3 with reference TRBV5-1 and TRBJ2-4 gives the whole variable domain KAGVTQTPRYLIKTRGQQVTLSCSPISGHRSVSWYQQTPGQGLQFLFEYFSETQRNKGNFPGRFSGRQFSNSRSEMNVSTLELGDSALYLCASSLGASANIQYFGAGTRLSVL.

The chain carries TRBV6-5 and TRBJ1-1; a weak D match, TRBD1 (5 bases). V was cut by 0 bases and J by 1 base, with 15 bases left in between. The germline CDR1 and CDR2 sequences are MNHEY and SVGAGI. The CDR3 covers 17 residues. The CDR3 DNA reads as TGTGCCAGCAGTTACTCGAGGTCTGCAGGGACGAACACTGAAGCTTTCTTT. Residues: CASSYSRSAGTNTEAFF.

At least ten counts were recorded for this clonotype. The CDR3 coding sequence is TGTGCCGTCCGGGACAGTTATAGCAATCAGCCCCAGCATTTT. Its protein product is CAVRDSYSNQPQHF. The J gene is TRBJ1-5, the V gene TRBV6-1, with 7 bases fitting TRBD1. This CDR3 region has 14 residues. Per germline, CDR1 MNHNS and CDR2 SASEGT. The V gene end was trimmed by 11 bases and the J gene end by 0 bases; junction bases not matched to a gene: 7.

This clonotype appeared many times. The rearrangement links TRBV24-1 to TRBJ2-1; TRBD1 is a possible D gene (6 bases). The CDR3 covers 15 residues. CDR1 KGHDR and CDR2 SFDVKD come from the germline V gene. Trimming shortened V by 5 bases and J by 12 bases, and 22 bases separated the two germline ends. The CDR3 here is CATSAGAGTIKTQFF. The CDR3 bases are TGTGCCACCAGTGCTGGGGCCGGGACAATAAAGACGCAGTTCTTC.

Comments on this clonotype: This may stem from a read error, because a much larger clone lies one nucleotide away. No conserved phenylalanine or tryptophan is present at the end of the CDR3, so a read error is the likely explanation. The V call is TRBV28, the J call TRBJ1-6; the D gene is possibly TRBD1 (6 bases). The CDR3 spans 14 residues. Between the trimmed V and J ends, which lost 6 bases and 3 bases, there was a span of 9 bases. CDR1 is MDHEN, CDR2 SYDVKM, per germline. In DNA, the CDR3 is TGTGCCAGCAGCCCGACAGGCTATAATTCACCCCTCCACTCT. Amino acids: CASSPTGYNSPLHS.

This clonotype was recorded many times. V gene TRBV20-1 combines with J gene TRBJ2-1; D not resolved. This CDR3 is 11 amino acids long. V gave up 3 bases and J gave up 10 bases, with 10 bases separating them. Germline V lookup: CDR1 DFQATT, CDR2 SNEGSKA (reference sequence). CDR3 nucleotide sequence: TGCAGTGCTAGCGTACTACTCGAGCAGTTCTTC. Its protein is CSASVLLEQFF.

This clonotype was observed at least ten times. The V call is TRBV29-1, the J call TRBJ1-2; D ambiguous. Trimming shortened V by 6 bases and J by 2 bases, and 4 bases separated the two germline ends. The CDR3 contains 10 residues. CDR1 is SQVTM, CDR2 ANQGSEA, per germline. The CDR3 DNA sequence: TGCAGCGTCGCGAACTATGGCTACACCTTC. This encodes CSVANYGYTF.

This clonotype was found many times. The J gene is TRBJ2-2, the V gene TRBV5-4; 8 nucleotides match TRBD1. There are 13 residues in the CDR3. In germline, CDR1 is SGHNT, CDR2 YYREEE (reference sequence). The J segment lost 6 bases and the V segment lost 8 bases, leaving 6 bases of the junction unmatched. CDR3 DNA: TGTGCCAGTCACACAGGGGGTCCCGGGGAGCTGTTTTTT. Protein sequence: CASHTGGPGELFF. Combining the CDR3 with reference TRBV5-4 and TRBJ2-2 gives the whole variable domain ETGVTQSPTHLIKTRGQQVTLRCSSQSGHNTVSWYQQALGQGPQFIFQYYREEENGRGNFPPRFSGLQFPNYSSELNVNALELDDSALYLCASHTGGPGELFFGEGSRLTVL.

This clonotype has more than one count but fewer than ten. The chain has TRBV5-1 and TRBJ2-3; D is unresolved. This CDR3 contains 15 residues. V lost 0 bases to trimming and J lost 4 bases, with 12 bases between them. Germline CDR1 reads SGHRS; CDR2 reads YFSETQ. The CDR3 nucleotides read TGCGCCAGCAGCTTGGTCGGTAGCATCGCAGATACGCAGTATTTT. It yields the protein CASSLVGSIADTQYF.

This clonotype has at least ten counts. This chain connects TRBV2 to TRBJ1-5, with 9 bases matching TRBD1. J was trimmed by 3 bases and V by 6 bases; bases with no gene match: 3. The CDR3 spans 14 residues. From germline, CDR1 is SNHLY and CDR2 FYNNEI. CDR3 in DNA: TGTGCCAGCAGCGGACAGGGGCCCAATCAGCCCCAGCATTTT. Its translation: CASSGQGPNQPQHF.

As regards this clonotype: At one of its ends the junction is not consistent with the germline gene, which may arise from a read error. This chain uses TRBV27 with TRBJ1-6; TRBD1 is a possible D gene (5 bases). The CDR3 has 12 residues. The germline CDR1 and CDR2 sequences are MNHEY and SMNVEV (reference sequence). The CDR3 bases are TGTGCCAGCAGGACAGCCAATTCATCCCTCCACTTT. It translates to CASRTANSSLHF.

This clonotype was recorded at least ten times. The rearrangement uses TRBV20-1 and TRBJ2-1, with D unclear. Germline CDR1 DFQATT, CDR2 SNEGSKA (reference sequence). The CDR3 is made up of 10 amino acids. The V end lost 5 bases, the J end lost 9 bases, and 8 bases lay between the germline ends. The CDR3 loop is CSALSGEQFF. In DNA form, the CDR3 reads TGCAGTGCTTTAAGTGGTGAGCAGTTCTTC.

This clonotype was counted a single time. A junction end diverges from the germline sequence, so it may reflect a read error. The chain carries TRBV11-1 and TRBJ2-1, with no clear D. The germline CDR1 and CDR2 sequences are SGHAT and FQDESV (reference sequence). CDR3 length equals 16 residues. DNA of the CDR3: TGTGCCAGCAGCTTATGGGGTAGGAGCTCCTACAATGGGCAGTTCTTC. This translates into CASSLWGRSSYNGQFF. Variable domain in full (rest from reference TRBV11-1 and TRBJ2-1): EAEVAQSPRYKITEKSQAVAFWCDPISGHATLYWYRQILGQGPELLVQFQDESVVDDSQLPKDRFSAERLKGVDSTLKIQPAELGDSAMYLCASSLWGRSSYNGQFFGPGTRLTVL.

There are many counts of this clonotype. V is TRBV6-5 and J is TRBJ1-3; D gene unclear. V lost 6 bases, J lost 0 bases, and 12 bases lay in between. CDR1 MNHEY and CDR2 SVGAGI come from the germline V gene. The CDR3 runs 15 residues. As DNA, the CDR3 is TGTGCCAGCAGACAGACCCTGAGCTCTGGAAACACCATATATTTT. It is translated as CASRQTLSSGNTIYF.